The clone carrying this TCR beta chain was picked up a small number of times. Template switching, a step in the protocol, added a universal primer site, and cDNA carried unique molecular identifiers. TCRdb redid the calling of the 5' RACE reads with MiXCR, one entry per CDR3 protein. The sample includes 1.5 million to 2 million distinct CDR3 sequences, under 35% of them seen just once. The source of the sample is a study of identical twins. In every case, the donor was a healthy Caucasian. The CDR3 length is 14 residues. Germline values: CDR1 ENHRY, CDR2 SYGVKD. Deletions cut 4 bases from V and 4 bases from J, with 11 bases between.

Sequencing was done on a sample of cord blood. V usage is TRBV10-3 and J usage is TRBJ1-5, with D hard to call. The source of this sequence is a newborn girl in good health. The CDR3 loop reads CAISGMEKNQPQHF. DNA of the CDR3: TGTGCCATCAGTGGAATGGAAAAAAATCAGCCCCAGCATTTT.